This entry features one TCR beta chain sequence. This specimen belongs to a study of CD8+ T cells in alopecia areata. The CDR3 has 13 amino acids. In germline, CDR1 is SGHRS, CDR2 YFSETQ. V was clipped by 6 bases and J by 8 bases, with 14 bases between them. Sequencing relied on a cDNA template that was reverse transcribed from extracted RNA. Produced via immunoSEQ multiplex PCR; TCRdb's table is partial and in-frame only. There are roughly 130,000 clones in the sample; over 50% occur only once, and 3.5% to 5% lies in the top ten. The V and J genes are TRBV5-1 and TRBJ1-4, with a weak D call TRBD1 (5 bases). This TCR was recovered from a human donor with alopecia areata. The source was CD4+ T cells sorted from blood, collected at week 0. The CDR3 region has the DNA TGCGCCAGCACTCGGGGTGAGGGGGAAAAACTGTTTTTT. This sequence encodes CASTRGEGEKLFF. Drawing the rest from reference TRBV5-1 and TRBJ1-4, the complete variable domain is KAGVTQTPRYLIKTRGQQVTLSCSPISGHRSVSWYQQTPGQGLQFLFEYFSETQRNKGNFPGRFSGRQFSNSRSEMNVSTLELGDSALYLCASTRGEGEKLFFGSGTQLSVL.